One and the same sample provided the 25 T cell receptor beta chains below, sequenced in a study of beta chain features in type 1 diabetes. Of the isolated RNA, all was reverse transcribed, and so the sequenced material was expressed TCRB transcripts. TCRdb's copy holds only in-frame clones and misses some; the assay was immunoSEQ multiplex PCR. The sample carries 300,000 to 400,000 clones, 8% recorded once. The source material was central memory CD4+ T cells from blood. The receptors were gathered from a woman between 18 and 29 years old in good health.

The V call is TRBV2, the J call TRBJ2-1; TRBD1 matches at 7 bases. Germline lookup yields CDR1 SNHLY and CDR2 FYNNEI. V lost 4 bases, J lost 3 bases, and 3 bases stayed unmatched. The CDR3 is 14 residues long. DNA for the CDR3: TGTGCCAGCAGTGGGGACAGACACTACAATGAGCAGTTCTTC. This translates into CASSGDRHYNEQFF.

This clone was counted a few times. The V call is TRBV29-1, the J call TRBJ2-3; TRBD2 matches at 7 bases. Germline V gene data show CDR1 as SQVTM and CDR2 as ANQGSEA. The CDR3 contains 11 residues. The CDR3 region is CTGTITDTQYF. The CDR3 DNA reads TGCACCGGGACTATCACAGATACGCAGTATTTT.

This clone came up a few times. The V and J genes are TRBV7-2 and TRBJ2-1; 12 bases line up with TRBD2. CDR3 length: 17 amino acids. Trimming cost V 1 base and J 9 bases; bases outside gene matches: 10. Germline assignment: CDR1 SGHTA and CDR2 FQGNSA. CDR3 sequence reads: CASSLDRTGLAGSEQFF. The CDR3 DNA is TGTGCCAGCAGCTTAGATCGAACCGGACTAGCGGGGAGTGAGCAGTTCTTC. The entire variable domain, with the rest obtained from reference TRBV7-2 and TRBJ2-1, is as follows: GAGVSQSPSNKVTEKGKDVELRCDPISGHTALYWYRQSLGQGLEFLIYFQGNSAPDKSGLPSDRFSAERTGGSVSTLTIQRTQQEDSAVYLCASSLDRTGLAGSEQFFGPGTRLTVL.

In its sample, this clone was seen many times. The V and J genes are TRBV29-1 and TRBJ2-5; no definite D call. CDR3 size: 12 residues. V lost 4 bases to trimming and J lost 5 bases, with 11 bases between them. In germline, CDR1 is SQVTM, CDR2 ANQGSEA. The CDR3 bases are TGCAGCGTTGTATTAATAGTCGAGACCCAGTACTTC. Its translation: CSVVLIVETQYF.

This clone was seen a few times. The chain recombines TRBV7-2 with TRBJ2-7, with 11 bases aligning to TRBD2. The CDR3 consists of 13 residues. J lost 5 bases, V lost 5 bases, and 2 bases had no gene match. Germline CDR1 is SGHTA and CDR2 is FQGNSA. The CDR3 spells CASSGTSGDEQYF. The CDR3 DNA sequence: TGTGCCAGCAGCGGGACTAGCGGTGACGAGCAGTACTTC.

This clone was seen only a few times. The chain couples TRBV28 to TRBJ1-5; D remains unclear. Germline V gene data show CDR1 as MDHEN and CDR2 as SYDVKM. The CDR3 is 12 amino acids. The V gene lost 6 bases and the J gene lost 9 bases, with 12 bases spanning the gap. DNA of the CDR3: TGTGCCAGCAGGCAAGGTGGCCGGCCCCAGCATTTT. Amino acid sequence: CASRQGGRPQHF.

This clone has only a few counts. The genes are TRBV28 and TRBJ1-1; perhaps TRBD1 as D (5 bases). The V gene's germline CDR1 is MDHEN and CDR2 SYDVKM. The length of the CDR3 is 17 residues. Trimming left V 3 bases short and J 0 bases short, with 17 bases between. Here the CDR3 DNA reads TGTGCCAGCAGTTTCGGAGCGCCCGGGGCGATGAACACTGAAGCTTTCTTT. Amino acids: CASSFGAPGAMNTEAFF. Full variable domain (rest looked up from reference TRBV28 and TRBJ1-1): DVKVTQSSRYLVKRTGEKVFLECVQDMDHENMFWYRQDPGLGLRLIYFSYDVKMKEKGDIPEGYSVSREKKERFSLILESASTNQTSMYLCASSFGAPGAMNTEAFFGQGTRLTVV.

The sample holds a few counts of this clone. The DNA for the CDR3 is TGTGCCAGCAGCTCCCGGACTCCCCTGTGGGATACGCAGTATTTT. Amino acids: CASSSRTPLWDTQYF. The chain links TRBV7-2 to TRBJ2-3, with D possibly being TRBD2 (5 bases). CDR3 length: 15 amino acids. Germline CDR1 and CDR2: SGHTA and FQGNSA. Trimming took 4 bases from V and 6 from J, leaving 17 bases between them.

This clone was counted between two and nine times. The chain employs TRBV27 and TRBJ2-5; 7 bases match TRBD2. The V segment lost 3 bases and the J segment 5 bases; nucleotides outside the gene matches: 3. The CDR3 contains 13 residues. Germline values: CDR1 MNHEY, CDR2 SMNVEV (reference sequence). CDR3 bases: TGTGCCAGCAGTTTTAGGGGAGGGGAGACCCAGTACTTC. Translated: CASSFRGGETQYF.

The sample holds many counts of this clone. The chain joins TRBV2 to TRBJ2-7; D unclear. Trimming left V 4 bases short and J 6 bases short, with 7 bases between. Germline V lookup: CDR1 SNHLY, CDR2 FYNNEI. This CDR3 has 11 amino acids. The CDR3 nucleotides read TGTGCCAGCAGTGGCTTCGCCGAGCAGTACTTC. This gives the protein CASSGFAEQYF.

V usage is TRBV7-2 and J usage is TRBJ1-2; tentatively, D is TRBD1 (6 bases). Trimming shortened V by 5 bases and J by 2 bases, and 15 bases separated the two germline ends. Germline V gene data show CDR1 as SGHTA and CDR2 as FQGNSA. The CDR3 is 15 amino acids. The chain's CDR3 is CASSTAGTPNYGYTF. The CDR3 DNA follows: TGTGCCAGCAGCACGGCCGGGACACCGAACTATGGCTACACCTTC.

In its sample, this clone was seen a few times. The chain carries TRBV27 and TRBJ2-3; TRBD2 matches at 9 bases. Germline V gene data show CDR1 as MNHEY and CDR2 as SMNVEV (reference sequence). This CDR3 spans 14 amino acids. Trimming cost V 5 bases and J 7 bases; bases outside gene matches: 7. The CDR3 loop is CASSTGLAAHTQYF. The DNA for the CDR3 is TGTGCCAGCAGTACGGGACTAGCCGCACATACGCAGTATTTT.

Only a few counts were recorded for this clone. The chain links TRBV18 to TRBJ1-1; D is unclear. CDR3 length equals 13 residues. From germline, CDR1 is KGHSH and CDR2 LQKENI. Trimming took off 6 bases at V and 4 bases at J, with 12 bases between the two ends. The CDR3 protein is CASSSRMGTEAFF. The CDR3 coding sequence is TGTGCCAGCTCTTCTAGGATGGGCACTGAAGCTTTCTTT.

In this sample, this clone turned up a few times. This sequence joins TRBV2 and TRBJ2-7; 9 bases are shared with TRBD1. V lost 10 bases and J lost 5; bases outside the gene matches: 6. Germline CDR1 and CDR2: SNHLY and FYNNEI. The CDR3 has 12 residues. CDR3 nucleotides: TGTGCCACGGGGACAGGGATCAACGAGCAGTACTTC. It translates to CATGTGINEQYF.

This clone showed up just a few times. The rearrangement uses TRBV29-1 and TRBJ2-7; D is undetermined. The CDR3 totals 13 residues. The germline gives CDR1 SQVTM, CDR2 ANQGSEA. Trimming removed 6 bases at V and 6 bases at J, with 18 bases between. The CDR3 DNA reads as TGCAGCGTGTGGGGTCTGGGCTCCCGCGAGCAGTACTTC. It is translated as CSVWGLGSREQYF.

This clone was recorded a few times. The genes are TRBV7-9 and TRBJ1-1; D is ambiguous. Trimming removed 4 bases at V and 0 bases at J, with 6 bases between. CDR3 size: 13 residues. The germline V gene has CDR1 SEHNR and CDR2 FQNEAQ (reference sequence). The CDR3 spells CASSSYMNTEAFF. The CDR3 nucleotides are TGTGCCAGCAGCTCCTATATGAACACTGAAGCTTTCTTT.

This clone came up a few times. CDR3 sequence: CASSLITWGAMSYEQYF. The CDR3 DNA reads TGTGCCAGCAGCTTGATTACATGGGGAGCTATGTCCTACGAGCAGTACTTC. The V and J genes are TRBV5-6 and TRBJ2-7; D is possibly TRBD2 (5 bases). The CDR3 loop spans 17 amino acids. With 1 base removed from V and 1 base from J, the gap between germline ends came to 18 bases. From germline, CDR1 is SGHDT and CDR2 YYEEEE.

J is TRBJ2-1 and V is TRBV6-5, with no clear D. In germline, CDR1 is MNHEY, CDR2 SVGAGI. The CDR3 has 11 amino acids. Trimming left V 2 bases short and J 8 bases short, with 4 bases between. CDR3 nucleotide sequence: TGTGCCAGCAGTTACACGGATGAGCAGTTCTTC. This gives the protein CASSYTDEQFF.

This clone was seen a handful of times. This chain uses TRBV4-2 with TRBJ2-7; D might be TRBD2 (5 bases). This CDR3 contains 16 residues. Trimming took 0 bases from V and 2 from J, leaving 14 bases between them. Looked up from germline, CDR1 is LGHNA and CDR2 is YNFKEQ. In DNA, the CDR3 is TGTGCCAGCAGCCAAGATTACTTTGGACTGACCTACGAGCAGTACTTC. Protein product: CASSQDYFGLTYEQYF.

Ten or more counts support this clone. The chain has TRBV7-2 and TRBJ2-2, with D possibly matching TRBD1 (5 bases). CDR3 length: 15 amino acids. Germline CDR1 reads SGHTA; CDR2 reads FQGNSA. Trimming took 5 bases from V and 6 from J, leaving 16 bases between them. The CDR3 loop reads CASSSAGAGSGELFF. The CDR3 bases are TGTGCCAGCAGCAGCGCCGGTGCAGGGTCCGGGGAGCTGTTTTTT.

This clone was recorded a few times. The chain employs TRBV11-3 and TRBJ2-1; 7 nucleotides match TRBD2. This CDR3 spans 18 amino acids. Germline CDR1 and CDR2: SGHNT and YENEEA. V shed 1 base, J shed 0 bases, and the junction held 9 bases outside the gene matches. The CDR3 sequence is CASSLGASGRSSYNEQFF. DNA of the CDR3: TGTGCCAGCAGCTTAGGGGCTAGCGGAAGAAGCTCCTACAATGAGCAGTTCTTC.

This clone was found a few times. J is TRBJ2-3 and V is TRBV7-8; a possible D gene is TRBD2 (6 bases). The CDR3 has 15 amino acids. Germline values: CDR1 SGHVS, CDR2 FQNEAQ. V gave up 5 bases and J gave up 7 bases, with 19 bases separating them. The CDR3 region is CASSPGAGGANTQYF. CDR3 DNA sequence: TGTGCCAGCAGCCCCGGGGCCGGCGGGGCGAATACGCAGTATTTT.

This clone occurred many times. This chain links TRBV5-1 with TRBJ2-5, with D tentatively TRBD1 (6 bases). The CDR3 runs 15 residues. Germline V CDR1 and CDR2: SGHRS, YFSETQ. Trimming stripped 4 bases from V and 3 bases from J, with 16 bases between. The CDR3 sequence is CASSPTGTTKETQYF. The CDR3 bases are TGCGCCAGCAGCCCTACCGGGACAACCAAAGAGACCCAGTACTTC.

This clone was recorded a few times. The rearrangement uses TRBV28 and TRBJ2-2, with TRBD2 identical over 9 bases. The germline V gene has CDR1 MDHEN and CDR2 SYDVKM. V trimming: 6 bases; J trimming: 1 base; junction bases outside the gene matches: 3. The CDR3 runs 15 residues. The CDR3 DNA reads TGTGCCAGCAGAGTTAGCGGGAGGAACACCGGGGAGCTGTTTTTT. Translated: CASRVSGRNTGELFF.

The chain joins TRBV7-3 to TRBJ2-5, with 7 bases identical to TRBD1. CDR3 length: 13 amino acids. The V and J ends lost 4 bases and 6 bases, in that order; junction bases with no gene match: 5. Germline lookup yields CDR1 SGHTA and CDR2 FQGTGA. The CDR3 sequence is CASSSNRGQTQYF. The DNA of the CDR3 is TGTGCCAGCAGCTCCAACAGGGGCCAGACCCAGTACTTC.